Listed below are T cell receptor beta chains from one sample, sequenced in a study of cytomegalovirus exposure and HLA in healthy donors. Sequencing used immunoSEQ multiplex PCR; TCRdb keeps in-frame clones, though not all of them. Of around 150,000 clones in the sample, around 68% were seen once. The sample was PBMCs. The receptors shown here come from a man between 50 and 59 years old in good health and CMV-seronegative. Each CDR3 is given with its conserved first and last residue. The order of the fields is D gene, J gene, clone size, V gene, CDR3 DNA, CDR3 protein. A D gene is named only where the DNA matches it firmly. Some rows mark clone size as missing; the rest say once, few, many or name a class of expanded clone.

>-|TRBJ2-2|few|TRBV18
TGTGCCAGCTCACCAACCTCAGGGCCGAACACCGGGGAGCTGTTTTTT
CASSPTSGPNTGELFF
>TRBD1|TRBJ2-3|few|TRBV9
TGTGCCAGCAGCGCACAGGGGGTTAGCACAGATACGCAGTATTTT
CASSAQGVSTDTQYF
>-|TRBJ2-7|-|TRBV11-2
TGTGCCAGCAGCTTAGCGGGATACGAGCAGTACTTC
CASSLAGYEQYF
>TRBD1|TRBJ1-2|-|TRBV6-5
TGTGCCAGCAGCCTTGGACAGGGGGCACACACCTTC
CASSLGQGAHTF
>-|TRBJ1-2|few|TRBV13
TGTGCCAGCAGCAGGGCGGGGGGCGCCGGGGGCTACACCTTC
CASSRAGGAGGYTF
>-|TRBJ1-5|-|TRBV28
TGTGCCAGCAGTTTTGCAGCGGCCCTTAGCAATCAGCCCCAGCATTTT
CASSFAAALSNQPQHF
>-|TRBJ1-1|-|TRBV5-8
TGTGCCAGCAGCTTGGATAGGAACACTGAAGCTTTCTTT
CASSLDRNTEAFF
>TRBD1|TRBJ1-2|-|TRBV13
TGTGCCAGCAGCTTTACCGGACAGGTCTATGGCTACACCTTC
CASSFTGQVYGYTF
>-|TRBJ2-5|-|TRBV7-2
TGTGCCAGCGATTACTTGGGGCGCAGGGGCCAGTACTTC
CASDYLGRRGQYF
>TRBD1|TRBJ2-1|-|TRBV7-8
TGTGCCAGCAGCTCCACAGGGGATCATGAGCAGTTCTTC
CASSSTGDHEQFF
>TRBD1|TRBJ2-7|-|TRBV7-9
TGTGCCAGCACAGGGACAGCCGATTCCTACGAGCAGTACTTC
CASTGTADSYEQYF
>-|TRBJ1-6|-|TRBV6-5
TGTGCCAGCAGTCCCGGACAGAATAATTCACCCCTCCACTTT
CASSPGQNNSPLHF
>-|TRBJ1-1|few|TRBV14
TGTGCCAGCAGCCAAACAGGGAAAGGAATGAACACTGAAGCTTTCTTT
CASSQTGKGMNTEAFF
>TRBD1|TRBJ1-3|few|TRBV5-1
TGCGCCAGCAGTTCAACAGGGGTCTCTGGAAACACCATATATTTT
CASSSTGVSGNTIYF
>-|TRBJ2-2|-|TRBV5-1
TGCGCCAGCAGCCTGGCCACAGGGTTTGATACTGCCGGGGAGCTGTTTTTT
CASSLATGFDTAGELFF
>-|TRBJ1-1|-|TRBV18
TGTGCCAGCTCACCATCAACAGGTGAAGCTTTCTTT
CASSPSTGEAFF
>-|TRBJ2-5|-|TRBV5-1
TGCGCCAGCAGCCTAATCACGGACAGTCAAGAGACCCAGTACTTC
CASSLITDSQETQYF
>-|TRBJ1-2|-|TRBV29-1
TGCAGCGTTGAAGAGCGGACTTACTATGGCTACACCTTC
CSVEERTYYGYTF
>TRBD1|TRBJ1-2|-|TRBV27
TGTGCCAGCAGTCTACGGACAGGAGCTAACTATGGCTACACCTTC
CASSLRTGANYGYTF
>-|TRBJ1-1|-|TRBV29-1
TGCAGCGTTTTGGGCAATCGGGGGAACACTGAAGCTTTCTTT
CSVLGNRGNTEAFF
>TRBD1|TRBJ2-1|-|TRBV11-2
TGTGCCAGCAGCTCCCAGGGGGATGAGCAGTTCTTC
CASSSQGDEQFF
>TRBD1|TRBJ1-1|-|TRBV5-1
TGCGCCAGCAGCCCGCCGGGACAGGGGAACACTGAAGCTTTCTTT
CASSPPGQGNTEAFF
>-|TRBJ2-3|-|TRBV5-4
TGTGCCAGCAGTGGGGCTACGAGCCCAGATACGCAGTATTTT
CASSGATSPDTQYF
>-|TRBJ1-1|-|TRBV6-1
TGTGCCAGCAGTGGATGGAGAGGGAACACTGAAGCTTTCTTT
CASSGWRGNTEAFF
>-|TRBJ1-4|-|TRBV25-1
TGTGCCACCTCGAGGTTCGAGAATGAAAAACTGTTTTTT
CATSRFENEKLFF
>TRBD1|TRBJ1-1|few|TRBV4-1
TGCGCCAGCAGCCAAGATTTGCGACAGGGCACTGAAGCTTTCTTT
CASSQDLRQGTEAFF
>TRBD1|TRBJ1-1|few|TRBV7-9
TGTGCCAGCAGCTCGACAGGGATAGTTGGCACTGAAGCTTTCTTT
CASSSTGIVGTEAFF
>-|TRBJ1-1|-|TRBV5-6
TGTGCCAGCAGCTCCCCGGGACATAAGCACACTGAAGCTTTCTTT
CASSSPGHKHTEAFF